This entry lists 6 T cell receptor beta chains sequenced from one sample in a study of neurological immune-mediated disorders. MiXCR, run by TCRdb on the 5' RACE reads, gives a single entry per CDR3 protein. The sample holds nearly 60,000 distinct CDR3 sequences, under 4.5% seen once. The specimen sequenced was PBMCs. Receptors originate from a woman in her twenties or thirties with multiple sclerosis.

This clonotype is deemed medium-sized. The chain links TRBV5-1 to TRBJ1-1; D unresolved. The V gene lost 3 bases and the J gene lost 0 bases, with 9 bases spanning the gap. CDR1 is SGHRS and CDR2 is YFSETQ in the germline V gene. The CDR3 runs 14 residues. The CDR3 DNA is TGCGCCAGCAGCTCGGAAGCCATGAACACTGAAGCTTTCTTT. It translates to CASSSEAMNTEAFF.

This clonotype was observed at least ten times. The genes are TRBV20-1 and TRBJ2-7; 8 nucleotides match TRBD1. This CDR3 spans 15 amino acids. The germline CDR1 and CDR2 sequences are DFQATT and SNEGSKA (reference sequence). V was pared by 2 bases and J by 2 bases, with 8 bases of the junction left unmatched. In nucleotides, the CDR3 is TGCAGTGCTAGACCGGGACAGGTAAACACCTACGAGCAGTACTTC. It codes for CSARPGQVNTYEQYF.

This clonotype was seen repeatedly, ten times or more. DNA for the CDR3: TGTGCCAGCAGCTTGGACAGTACTGGGGCCAACGTCCTGACTTTC. Translated, it gives CASSLDSTGANVLTF. The rearrangement joins TRBV7-7 to TRBJ2-6; D perhaps matches TRBD1 (6 bases). CDR3 length: 15 residues. Germline CDR1 reads SSHAT; CDR2 reads FNYEAQ (reference sequence). Trimming shortened V by 3 bases and J by 2 bases, and 8 bases separated the two germline ends.

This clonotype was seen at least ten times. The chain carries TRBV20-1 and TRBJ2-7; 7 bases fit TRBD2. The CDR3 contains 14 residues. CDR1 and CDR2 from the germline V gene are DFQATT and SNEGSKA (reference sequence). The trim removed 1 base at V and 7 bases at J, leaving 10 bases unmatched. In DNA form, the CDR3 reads TGCAGTGCTAGAGTCCCGGCGGGAGAAGGTGAGCAGTACTTC. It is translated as CSARVPAGEGEQYF.

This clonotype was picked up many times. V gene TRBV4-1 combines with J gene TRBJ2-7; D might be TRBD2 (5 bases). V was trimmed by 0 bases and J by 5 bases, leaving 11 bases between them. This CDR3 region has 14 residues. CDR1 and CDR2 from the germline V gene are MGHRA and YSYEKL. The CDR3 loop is CASSQESSIDEQYF. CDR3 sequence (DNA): TGCGCCAGCAGCCAAGAATCTAGCATTGACGAGCAGTACTTC.

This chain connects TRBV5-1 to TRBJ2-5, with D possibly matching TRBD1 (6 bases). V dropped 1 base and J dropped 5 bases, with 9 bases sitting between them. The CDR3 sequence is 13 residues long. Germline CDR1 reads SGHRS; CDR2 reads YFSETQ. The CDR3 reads CASSLKQGETQYF. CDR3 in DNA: TGCGCCAGCAGCTTGAAGCAGGGGGAGACCCAGTACTTC.